These 16 T cell receptor beta chains share one sample of origin, sequenced in a study of T cells in Graves' hyperthyroidism and ophthalmopathy. Amplification of TCR beta CDR3 regions was performed using RNA transcripts as template. Using the HTBI primer set, a first-round RT-PCR was run on the TCR CDR3. MiXCR, applied by TCRdb to the multiplex PCR reads, yields one record per CDR3 protein. This table holds hundreds of thousands of distinct CDR3 sequences, 35% found once. The sequencing sample was made of blood. These receptors were obtained from a woman aged 40 to 50 with Graves' hyperthyroidism.

The chain recombines TRBV7-2 with TRBJ2-5, with 7 positions matching TRBD1. Unmatched junction bases numbered 6, after V lost 4 bases and J lost 7 bases. In germline, CDR1 is SGHTA, CDR2 FQGNSA. This CDR3 contains 13 residues. DNA of the CDR3: TGTGCCAGCAGCTCCACAGGGGCGGGGACCCAGTACTTC. Translation: CASSSTGAGTQYF.

The sample holds many counts of this clonotype. The chain links TRBV12-3 or TRBV12-4 to TRBJ1-5; D uncertain. This CDR3 has 13 amino acids. The V end was cut by 3 bases, the J end by 10 bases, with 13 bases between. CDR3 in DNA: TGTGCCAGCAGTTTGGGTGCGGCGGTTCCCCAGCATTTT. Translation gives CASSLGAAVPQHF.

The chain is built from TRBV11-2 and TRBJ1-2; no clear D. V lost 4 bases to trimming and J lost 0 bases, with 6 bases between them. CDR3 length equals 13 residues. Germline V CDR1 and CDR2: SGHAT, FQNNGV. As DNA, the CDR3 is TGTGCCAGCAGCTCGTACTCTAACTATGGCTACACCTTC. Translating gives CASSSYSNYGYTF.

This clonotype was detected ten times or more. The chain recombines TRBV10-3 with TRBJ1-6, with 7 nucleotides matching TRBD1. Germline CDR1 and CDR2: ENHRY and SYGVKD. After removal of 4 bases from V and 12 bases from J, the junction contained 12 bases not matched to a gene. The length of the CDR3 is 15 residues. CDR3 amino acids: CAISGQGAFVRPLHF. The CDR3 DNA follows: TGTGCCATCAGTGGACAGGGCGCCTTTGTTCGACCCCTCCACTTT.

This clonotype was counted ten times or more. The rearrangement uses TRBV2 and TRBJ2-7; D remains ambiguous. Per germline, CDR1 SNHLY and CDR2 FYNNEI. V lost 7 bases to trimming and J lost 8 bases, with 18 bases between them. This CDR3 comprises 13 residues. This chain's CDR3 is CASTKNTNAKQYF. The CDR3 nucleotides read TGTGCCAGCACCAAGAACACAAACGCCAAGCAGTACTTC.

The chain has TRBV25-1 and TRBJ1-2; TRBD1 agrees at 7 bases. The ends lost 5 bases at V and 4 bases at J; junction bases unmatched: 4. This CDR3 region has 13 residues. Germline V gene lookup returns CDR1 MGHDK and CDR2 SYGVNS. The CDR3 DNA reads as TGTGCCAGCAGTCACGGACAGGCCTATGGCTACACCTTC. Amino acid sequence: CASSHGQAYGYTF.

The rearrangement links TRBV7-9 to TRBJ2-7, with a possible D match to TRBD1 (6 bases). The DNA end is more similar to TRBJ2-1, so the J call may be wrong. CDR1 is SEHNR and CDR2 is FQNEAQ in the germline V gene (reference sequence). The CDR3 spans 12 residues. The CDR3 DNA is TGTGCCAGCAGGCTCAGGGGCTATGAGCAGTTCTTC. As protein: CASRLRGYEQFF.

The V and J genes are TRBV12-3 or TRBV12-4 and TRBJ1-1; maybe TRBD1 (5 bases). The germline V and J ends were trimmed by 5 bases and 6 bases, with 13 bases remaining between them. The CDR3 sequence is 13 residues long. The CDR3 loop reads CASSLLWTSEAFF. The CDR3, as DNA: TGTGCCAGCAGTCTACTATGGACATCTGAAGCTTTCTTT.

A note on this clonotype: A much larger clone differs by one base, so this may be a read error. This likely comes from a read error, as the CDR3 has no conserved phenylalanine or tryptophan at its end. This sequence joins TRBV7-9 and TRBJ1-1; D is unresolved. V was trimmed by 3 bases and J by 4 bases, leaving 9 bases between them. The CDR3 loop spans 13 amino acids. Germline CDR1 and CDR2: SEHNR and FQNEAQ (reference sequence). The CDR3 sequence is CASSLWVSTEAFV. CDR3 nucleotide sequence: TGTGCCAGCAGCTTGTGGGTTAGCACTGAAGCTTTCGTT.

The chain uses TRBV20-1 and TRBJ1-6; D is perhaps TRBD1 (5 bases). The CDR3 length is 12 residues. Germline-derived CDR1 and CDR2 are DFQATT and SNEGSKA (reference sequence). V was pared by 6 bases and J by 5 bases, with 8 bases between. The CDR3 DNA reads as TGCAGTGCCAGCAGGGATAATTCACCCCTCCACTTT. The encoded protein is CSASRDNSPLHF.

The V and J genes are TRBV7-8 and TRBJ2-7, with 10 bases identical to TRBD2. Judging by the DNA end, TRBJ2-1 fits better; the J call may be wrong. The CDR3 extends over 15 amino acids. Germline assignment: CDR1 SGHVS and CDR2 FQNEAQ. CDR3 bases: TGTGCCAGCAGCTTTCTAGCGGGAGCCTACAATGAGCAGTTCTTC. Translating gives CASSFLAGAYNEQFF.

This clonotype has at least ten counts. The genes are TRBV7-2 and TRBJ2-7; 8 positions agree with TRBD2. This CDR3 is built from 13 residues. The germline CDR1 and CDR2 sequences are SGHTA and FQGNSA. The V and J ends lost 4 bases and 3 bases, in that order; junction bases with no gene match: 2. The CDR3 region has the DNA TGTGCCAGCAGCTCCAGCGGGGGCTACGAGCAGTACTTC. The encoded protein is CASSSSGGYEQYF.

The chain joins TRBV11-3 to TRBJ2-1; 8 positions agree with TRBD1. With V trimmed by 5 bases and J by 5 bases, 2 bases remained unmatched. The CDR3 is made up of 13 amino acids. Germline loops: CDR1 SGHNT, CDR2 YENEEA. The CDR3 DNA is TGTGCCAGCAGCACGGACAGGGACAATGAGCAGTTCTTC. Its translation is CASSTDRDNEQFF.

This rearrangement joins TRBV16 to TRBJ1-4; D gene unclear. This CDR3 spans 17 amino acids. V gave up 2 bases and J gave up 4 bases, with 17 bases separating them. Germline CDR1 and CDR2: KGHSY and FQNENV. The CDR3 here is CASSQQNGRNINEKLFF. CDR3 nucleotide sequence: TGTGCCAGCAGCCAACAGAATGGACGGAACATTAATGAAAAACTGTTTTTT. The whole variable domain, remainder taken from reference TRBV16 and TRBJ1-4, is GEEVAQTPKHLVRGEGQKAKLYCAPIKGHSYVFWYQQVLKNEFKFLISFQNENVFDETGMPKERFSAKCLPNSPCSLEIQATKLEDSAVYFCASSQQNGRNINEKLFFGSGTQLSVL.

The rearrangement uses TRBV7-9 and TRBJ1-1; 8 nucleotides agree with TRBD1. This CDR3 contains 17 residues. CDR1 is SEHNR, CDR2 FQNEAQ, per germline (reference sequence). V was pared by 2 bases and J by 6 bases, with 14 bases of the junction left unmatched. This chain's CDR3 is CASSLRTGWSLDAEAFF. For the CDR3, the DNA is TGTGCCAGCAGCTTACGGACAGGGTGGAGTTTGGACGCTGAAGCTTTCTTT.

The chain is built from TRBV7-2 and TRBJ1-1; D not certain. V lost 1 base and J lost 11, with 11 bases in between. Germline loops: CDR1 SGHTA, CDR2 FQGNSA. The CDR3 has 12 amino acids. The CDR3 DNA sequence: TGTGCCAGCAGCTTAGTGTGGCACGGGGCTTTCTTT. Residues: CASSLVWHGAFF.